This TCR beta chain was found in a study of CD8 T cells in Susac syndrome. Reverse transcription of about 0.5 to 1 ug RNA used random hexamers. TCRdb recomputed calls from the immunoSEQ multiplex PCR reads with MiXCR, one row per CDR3 protein. The sample has 330,000 or so distinct CDR3 sequences, 89% seen once. This TCR was sampled from a human donor with multiple sclerosis. Sequencing input: CD8+ T cells from PBMCs.

This CDR3 is CASSDSETNLQETQYF. CDR3 nucleotides: TGTGCCAGCAGTGACTCCGAGACAAATTTACAGGAGACCCAGTACTTC. The rearrangement links TRBV6-4 to TRBJ2-5; D gene uncertain. Per the germline V gene, CDR1 is MRHNA and CDR2 is SNTAGT. This CDR3 has 16 amino acids. V gave up 0 bases and J gave up 5 bases, with 16 bases separating them.